This is a list of T cell receptor beta chains from one sample in a study of CD8 T cells in Susac syndrome. Using its own MiXCR run on the immunoSEQ multiplex PCR reads, TCRdb lists one record per CDR3 protein. Counted here are about 130,000 distinct CDR3 sequences, around 94% occurring once; the ten biggest clones make up over 0.1%. The sequenced material came from CD4+ T cells from PBMCs. These receptors were taken from a human donor with multiple sclerosis. CDR3s include the opening cysteine and the closing phenylalanine or tryptophan. A D gene is named only where the DNA matches it firmly. Some rows mark clone size as missing; the rest say once, few, many or name a class of expanded clone.

CDR3: CASSFGQSSNEQFF
DNA: TGTGCCAGCAGTTTCGGACAGTCCAGCAATGAGCAGTTCTTC
size: .
J: TRBJ2-1
V: TRBV12-3/TRBV12-4
D: .

CDR3: CASSLGLTDTQYF
DNA: TGTGCCAGCAGCTTAGGCCTCACAGATACGCAGTATTTT
size: once
J: TRBJ2-3
V: TRBV5-4
D: .

CDR3: CASSRASLWGGEGTEAFF
DNA: TGTGCCAGCAGCCGAGCTTCCCTCTGGGGCGGCGAGGGCACTGAAGCTTTCTTT
size: .
J: TRBJ1-1
V: TRBV7-2
D: .

CDR3: CASSGGADTQYF
DNA: TGTGCCAGCAGCGGGGGCGCAGATACGCAGTATTTT
size: .
J: TRBJ2-3
V: TRBV3-1
D: .

CDR3: CASRAEAPAQYF
DNA: TGTGCCAGCAGAGCAGAAGCCCCCGCGCAGTATTTT
size: .
J: TRBJ2-3
V: TRBV7-9
D: .

CDR3: CASSATGGASPLHF
DNA: TGTGCCAGCAGTGCCACCGGGGGCGCATCACCCCTCCACTTT
size: .
J: TRBJ1-6
V: TRBV25-1
D: .

CDR3: CAISESKVGTLAKTQYF
DNA: TGTGCCATCAGTGAGTCGAAAGTTGGGACACTAGCAAAGACCCAGTACTTC
size: .
J: TRBJ2-5
V: TRBV10-3
D: .

CDR3: CASSQDLRGESYTF
DNA: TGTGCCAGCAGCCAAGATCTCCGGGGAGAAAGCTACACCTTC
size: .
J: TRBJ1-2
V: TRBV3-1
D: .

CDR3: CASSPLPGGSGTDTQYF
DNA: TGTGCCAGCTCACCCCTTCCCGGCGGGAGCGGTACAGATACGCAGTATTTT
size: .
J: TRBJ2-3
V: TRBV18
D: TRBD2

CDR3: CATNGQVQAAFF
DNA: TGTGCCACCAATGGACAGGTCCAAGCAGCTTTCTTT
size: .
J: TRBJ1-1
V: TRBV24-1
D: TRBD1

CDR3: CASSYSINGAAMNTEAFF
DNA: TGTGCCAGCAGTTACTCGATAAACGGGGCGGCGATGAACACTGAAGCTTTCTTT
size: .
J: TRBJ1-1
V: TRBV6-5
D: .

CDR3: CASSLVGISYEQYF
DNA: TGTGCCAGCAGCTTGGTAGGGATCTCCTACGAGCAGTACTTC
size: .
J: TRBJ2-7
V: TRBV5-6
D: .

CDR3: CSARATGEIGAFF
DNA: TGCAGTGCTAGGGCCACAGGGGAGATTGGAGCTTTCTTT
size: .
J: TRBJ1-1
V: TRBV20-1
D: TRBD1

CDR3: CSARDHRSDYGYTF
DNA: TGCAGTGCTAGAGATCACCGCAGTGACTATGGCTACACCTTC
size: .
J: TRBJ1-2
V: TRBV20-1
D: .

CDR3: CASSVGHERLYEQYF
DNA: TGTGCCAGTAGTGTGGGACATGAGAGGCTATACGAGCAGTACTTC
size: .
J: TRBJ2-7
V: TRBV19
D: .

CDR3: CSAPSGGVSNQPQHF
DNA: TGCAGTGCGCCCTCCGGGGGGGTTAGCAATCAGCCCCAGCATTTT
size: .
J: TRBJ1-5
V: TRBV20-1
D: .

CDR3: CASRGFDGNSNQPQHF
DNA: TGTGCCAGCAGAGGCTTCGACGGTAATAGCAATCAGCCCCAGCATTTT
size: .
J: TRBJ1-5
V: TRBV12-3/TRBV12-4
D: .

CDR3: CASSLGYRDSGANVLTF
DNA: TGTGCCAGCAGCTTGGGTTACAGGGACTCTGGGGCCAACGTCCTGACTTTC
size: .
J: TRBJ2-6
V: TRBV5-6
D: .

CDR3: CASSPEGRGGYTF
DNA: TGTGCCAGCAGCCCTGAGGGGCGAGGCGGCTACACCTTC
size: .
J: TRBJ1-2
V: TRBV2
D: .

CDR3: CAWRVWCEKLFF
DNA: TGTGCCTGGAGAGTTTGGTGTGAAAAACTGTTTTTT
size: .
J: TRBJ1-4
V: TRBV30
D: .

CDR3: CASSQPTGAGDTGELFF
DNA: TGTGCCAGCAGCCAACCGACAGGGGCCGGAGACACCGGGGAGCTGTTTTTT
size: .
J: TRBJ2-2
V: TRBV3-1
D: TRBD1

CDR3: CASRWTGGNDEQYF
DNA: TGCGCCAGCAGGTGGACAGGGGGGAACGACGAGCAGTACTTC
size: once
J: TRBJ2-7
V: TRBV10-2
D: TRBD1

CDR3: CASSINMREKLFF
DNA: TGTGCCAGTAGTATCAATATGCGGGAAAAACTGTTTTTT
size: once
J: TRBJ1-4
V: TRBV19
D: .

CDR3: CASSYPQETQYF
DNA: TGTGCCAGCAGTTACCCTCAAGAGACCCAGTACTTC
size: .
J: TRBJ2-5
V: TRBV6-2/TRBV6-3
D: .

CDR3: CASSGPAFYYGYTF
DNA: TGTGCCAGCAGTGGCCCTGCGTTTTACTATGGCTACACCTTC
size: .
J: TRBJ1-2
V: TRBV25-1
D: .

CDR3: CASSSEVQEEQYF
DNA: TGTGCCAGCAGTTCCGAGGTACAGGAGGAGCAGTACTTC
size: .
J: TRBJ2-7
V: TRBV6-2/TRBV6-3
D: .

CDR3: CASSLSVSYEQYF
DNA: TGTGCCAGCAGCTTAAGTGTCTCCTACGAGCAGTACTTC
size: .
J: TRBJ2-7
V: TRBV7-3
D: .

CDR3: CAWRGDSNQPQHF
DNA: TGTGCCTGGAGGGGCGACTCCAATCAGCCCCAGCATTTT
size: .
J: TRBJ1-5
V: TRBV30
D: .

CDR3: CASSLAQGSYGYTF
DNA: TGTGCCAGCAGCTTAGCACAGGGTTCCTATGGCTACACCTTC
size: .
J: TRBJ1-2
V: TRBV7-9
D: .

CDR3: CASSFKGDTEAFF
DNA: TGCGCCAGCAGCTTTAAAGGGGACACTGAAGCTTTCTTT
size: .
J: TRBJ1-1
V: TRBV5-1
D: .

CDR3: CASSQDIAGARGYGYTF
DNA: TGTGCCAGCAGCCAAGATATAGCAGGGGCGCGAGGCTATGGCTACACCTTC
size: .
J: TRBJ1-2
V: TRBV3-1
D: .

CDR3: CAWSNGPAANYGYTF
DNA: TGTGCCTGGAGTAACGGACCCGCGGCTAACTATGGCTACACCTTC
size: .
J: TRBJ1-2
V: TRBV30
D: .

CDR3: CSARAPSGSNEQFF
DNA: TGCAGTGCTAGAGCACCTAGCGGGAGTAATGAGCAGTTCTTC
size: once
J: TRBJ2-1
V: TRBV20-1
D: TRBD2

CDR3: CASSRNRASGNTIYF
DNA: TGCGCCAGCAGTCGAAACAGGGCCTCTGGAAACACCATATATTTT
size: .
J: TRBJ1-3
V: TRBV4-1
D: .

CDR3: CASSHPTSGREETQYF
DNA: TGCGCCAGCAGCCACCCGACTAGCGGGAGAGAGGAGACCCAGTACTTC
size: once
J: TRBJ2-5
V: TRBV4-1
D: TRBD2

CDR3: CSALNSDRAERQPQHF
DNA: TGCAGTGCTCTAAACAGCGACAGGGCGGAAAGGCAGCCCCAGCATTTT
size: .
J: TRBJ1-5
V: TRBV20-1
D: TRBD1

CDR3: CSASDVVLNTEAFF
DNA: TGCAGTGCTAGTGATGTTGTTTTGAACACTGAAGCTTTCTTT
size: .
J: TRBJ1-1
V: TRBV20-1
D: .

CDR3: CASSPGGTHVQPQHF
DNA: TGTGCCAGCAGTCCAGGGGGCACGCATGTTCAGCCCCAGCATTTT
size: .
J: TRBJ1-5
V: TRBV14
D: TRBD1

CDR3: CSVETGGSVAYGYTF
DNA: TGCAGCGTTGAAACAGGGGGGAGTGTGGCTTATGGCTACACCTTC
size: once
J: TRBJ1-2
V: TRBV29-1
D: TRBD1

CDR3: CSVVVTESDTQYF
DNA: TGCAGCGTTGTGGTGACTGAATCAGATACGCAGTATTTT
size: .
J: TRBJ2-3
V: TRBV29-1
D: .

CDR3: CASSIQGLNTEAFF
DNA: TGTGCCAGCAGTATACAGGGATTGAACACTGAAGCTTTCTTT
size: .
J: TRBJ1-1
V: TRBV6-5
D: .

CDR3: CASSLARSGVMNTEAFF
DNA: TGTGCCAGCAGCTTAGCGAGGTCAGGAGTTATGAACACTGAAGCTTTCTTT
size: .
J: TRBJ1-1
V: TRBV7-8
D: .

CDR3: CASSLPRRSGELFF
DNA: TGTGCCAGCAGCCTCCCCCGGAGGTCCGGGGAGCTGTTTTTT
size: .
J: TRBJ2-2
V: TRBV7-2
D: .

CDR3: CASSYGPLALSYNEQFF
DNA: TGTGCCAGCAGTTACGGTCCTCTAGCCTTATCCTACAATGAGCAGTTCTTC
size: .
J: TRBJ2-1
V: TRBV6-5
D: .

CDR3: CATSPGGYEQYF
DNA: TGTGCCACCAGTCCCGGGGGCTACGAGCAGTACTTC
size: .
J: TRBJ2-7
V: TRBV24-1
D: .

CDR3: CASSAPGGGSSYNEQFF
DNA: TGTGCCAGCAGTGCCCCCGGGGGGGGAAGCTCCTACAATGAGCAGTTCTTC
size: .
J: TRBJ2-1
V: TRBV2
D: TRBD2